Sequencing of this TCR beta chain was carried out in a study of blood T cell repertoires in COVID-19. Study details: T cells, B-cell-depleted T cells, or PBMCs supplied cDNA or gDNA.

Germline CDR1 is LNHDA and CDR2 is SQIVND (reference sequence). Trimming removed 1 base at V and 2 bases at J, with 11 bases between. The CDR3 has 16 residues. As originally analysed: Nucleated cell counts were estimated from reference gene primer amplification. Using immunoSEQ multiplex PCR, the repertoire was profiled, and TCRdb retains in-frame clones only, with some absent. The DNA was the basis for D and trimming; V, J and clone size are from that table. The data contain 50,000 or so clones, about 83% of them seen just once; the ten biggest clones take up under 5%. Only a few counts were recorded for this clone. The sample has other DNA sequences that encode this CDR3 too.

The chain uses TRBV19 and TRBJ2-2; possibly TRBD2 for D (5 bases). This clonotype originated in a man in his forties with active COVID-19. What was sequenced was peripheral blood. CDR3 in amino acids: CASSIVGSANTGELFF. In nucleotides, the CDR3 is TGTGCCAGTAGTATAGTAGGTAGCGCAAACACCGGGGAGCTGTTTTTT.